This TCR beta chain was identified in a study of identical twins listed by TCRdb under 2016. Notes on the research overall: The study deep-sequenced TCR alpha and beta repertoires from monozygotic twins, unrelated adults of various ages and cord blood to test whether fetal clonotypes persist. To rule out contamination, replicate twin experiments were performed at different times with different library preparation protocols. Overall study outcomes, separate from this receptor: Conclusions relied on cross-sectional statistical analysis, since the same donors could not be followed over many years. In monozygotic twins, out-of-frame TCR alpha sharing was systematically underestimated by recombination models, although the models agreed with sharing between unrelated individuals. Invariant T cells such as MAIT and iNKT could partly confound zero-insertion analyses, though diverse VJ usage argued against this for most clonotypes. Out-of-frame TCR alpha sequences shared between twins showed an excess of low generation-probability sequences compared with coincidental sharing between unrelated individuals. In beta out-of-frame sequences, excess twin sharing was weaker, because having fewer shared sequences lowered the signal-to-noise ratio. Abundant cord blood beta clonotypes had fewer insertions, young adult naive repertoires showed a similar but weaker trend, and memory repertoires showed no such trend.

The library came from 5' RACE. Sequencing relied on an Illumina HiSeq 2000. A universal primer binding site was added through template switching, and the final cDNA carried a unique molecular identifier so that TCR cDNA molecules could be counted accurately. First-strand cDNA for TCR alpha and beta chains was synthesized from specific primers in the conserved constant-segment region. To control for contamination, every cDNA library was double barcoded, receiving both a SMART-Mk sample barcode and Illumina barcodes. TruSeq adapter sequences along with Illumina sample barcodes were introduced in two successive PCR steps. The TCR alpha and beta cDNA libraries were sequenced on the Illumina HiSeq platform using custom primers. In the original analysis: Unique molecular identifiers were extracted from raw reads with MiGEC, and CDR3 positions were determined with MiXCR. Recombination models were inferred per individual with the repgenHMM and IGoR tools using an EM algorithm. Shared clonotypes were analyzed with the tcR package in R, and sharing was normalized by the product of cloneset sizes. To study raw recombination free of thymic and clonal selection effects, out-of-frame nonproductive sequences were analyzed. TCRdb took the public reads, trimmed them with fastp at Q25, ran MiXCR for clone calling and kept in-frame beta chains. Every distinct CDR3 protein forms one entry, paired with its most common genes and DNA. Here the V and J calls rest on TCRdb's processing, not on the authors' analysis. Counted in this sample were 400,000 to 550,000 distinct CDR3 sequences; about 24% of them appeared once. The ten biggest clones cover about 2.9% of the sample.

All donors were healthy Caucasians. Three pairs of female monozygotic twins, all aged 18 to 29 years, were included in the twin cohort. Positive isolation kits from Invitrogen were used to isolate the CD4+ and CD8+ T cell populations. There are a few counts of this clonotype. The specificity of this receptor is unknown. The sample holds no much larger clone one base away, and base qualities are not on file. Deletion took 3 bases off V and 7 bases off J, with a span of 10 bases between the germline ends. From the cysteine through the phenylalanine, the CDR3 covers 14 amino acids. Only the CDR3 region is kept as DNA, spanning 42 bases read in frame from base 1. CDR1 SEHNR and CDR2 FQNEAQ are derived from the germline V gene (reference sequence). This same sample was also part of a study on T cells expressing NK-cell markers. The second study reports: Three sorted T-cell subsets (CD3+CD56+NKG2C+, CD3+CD56+NKG2C- and CD3+CD56-NKG2C+) from several donors had their TCR beta-chain repertoires profiled. Among the eight sequenced donors, seven were HCMV-seropositive and one was HCMV-seronegative. To restrict sorting to alphabetaTCR-expressing T cells, an anti-gammadeltaTCR antibody was added in several experiments. In over five donors, the dominant CD3+CD56+NKG2C+ clonotypes were among the top 10 CD8+ clonotypes and accounted for about 1.0-7.0% of CD8+ T cells. Those dominant clonotypes were again the most abundant among CD3+CD56-NKG2C+ cells in a few donors, at roughly 25-60.1%. Whether the expanded NKG2C-expressing T cell clones were specific for HCMV antigens remained unclear. Randomly selected healthy volunteers, three men and five women, were used as the eight sequenced donors. A commercial ELISA kit detecting HCMV-specific IgG in serum was used to determine HCMV serostatus. MIGEC was used to demultiplex reads and group the reads by UMI, and MiTCR was used to assemble and quantify clonotypes. To exclude erroneous sequences, only TCR cDNA sequences supported by at least two reads were retained. The tcR package was used for downstream repertoire analysis, with clonotypes matched between fractions based on CDR3 nucleotide sequence plus V segment. VDJmatch was used to annotate antigen specificity against VDJdb, with one amino acid substitution allowed in CDR3.

The specimen sequenced was CD4+ T cells sorted from blood. This chain joins TRBV7-9 to TRBJ1-6, and perhaps TRBD1 as D gene, on 5 matching bases. The clonotype comes from a young woman in good health. In nucleotide form, the sequence is TGTGCCAGCAGCTTGTCCCAGGGCAATTCACCCCTCCACTTT. Its translation is CASSLSQGNSPLHF.